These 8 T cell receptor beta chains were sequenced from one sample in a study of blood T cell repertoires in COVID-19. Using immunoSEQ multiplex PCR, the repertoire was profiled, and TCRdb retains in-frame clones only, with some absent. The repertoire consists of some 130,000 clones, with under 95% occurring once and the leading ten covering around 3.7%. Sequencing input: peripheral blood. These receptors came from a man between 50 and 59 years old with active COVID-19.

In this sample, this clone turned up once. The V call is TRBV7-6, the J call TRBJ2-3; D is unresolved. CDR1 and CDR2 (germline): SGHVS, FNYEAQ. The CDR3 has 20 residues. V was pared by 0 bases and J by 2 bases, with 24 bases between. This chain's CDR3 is CASSLAIFPTLSLATDTQYF. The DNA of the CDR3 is TGTGCCAGCAGCTTAGCGATCTTTCCCACACTCTCGTTAGCCACAGATACGCAGTATTTT.

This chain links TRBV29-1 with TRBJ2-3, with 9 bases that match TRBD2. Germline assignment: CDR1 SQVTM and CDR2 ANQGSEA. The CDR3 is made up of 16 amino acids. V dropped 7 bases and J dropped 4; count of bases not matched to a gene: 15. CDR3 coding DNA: TGCAGCGCCTTTGGGGCCAGCGGGAGGAACGCAGATACGCAGTATTTT. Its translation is CSAFGASGRNADTQYF.

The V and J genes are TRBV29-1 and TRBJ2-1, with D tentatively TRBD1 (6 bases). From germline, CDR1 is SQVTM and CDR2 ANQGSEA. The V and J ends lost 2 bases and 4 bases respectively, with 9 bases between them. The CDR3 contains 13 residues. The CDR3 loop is CSVERDTYNEQFF. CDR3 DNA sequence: TGCAGCGTTGAAAGGGACACTTACAATGAGCAGTTCTTC.

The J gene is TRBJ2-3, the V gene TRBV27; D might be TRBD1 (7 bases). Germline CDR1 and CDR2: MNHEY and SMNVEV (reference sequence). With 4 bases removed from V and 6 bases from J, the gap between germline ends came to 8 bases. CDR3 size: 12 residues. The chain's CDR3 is CASSSGGDTQYF. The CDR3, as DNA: TGTGCCAGCAGTTCAGGGGGGGATACGCAGTATTTT.

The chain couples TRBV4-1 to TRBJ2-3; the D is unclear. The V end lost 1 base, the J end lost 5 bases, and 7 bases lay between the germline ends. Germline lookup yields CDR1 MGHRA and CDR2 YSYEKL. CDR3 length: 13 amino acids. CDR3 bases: TGCGCCAGCAGCCAAGCGGAGAGAGATACGCAGTATTTT. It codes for CASSQAERDTQYF.

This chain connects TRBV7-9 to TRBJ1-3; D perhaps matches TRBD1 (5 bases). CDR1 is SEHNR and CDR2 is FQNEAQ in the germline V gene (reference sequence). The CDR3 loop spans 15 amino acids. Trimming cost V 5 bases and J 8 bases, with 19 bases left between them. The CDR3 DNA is TGTGCCAGCAGCCCTTGGGATCCCGGAGGGGACACCATATATTTT. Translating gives CASSPWDPGGDTIYF.

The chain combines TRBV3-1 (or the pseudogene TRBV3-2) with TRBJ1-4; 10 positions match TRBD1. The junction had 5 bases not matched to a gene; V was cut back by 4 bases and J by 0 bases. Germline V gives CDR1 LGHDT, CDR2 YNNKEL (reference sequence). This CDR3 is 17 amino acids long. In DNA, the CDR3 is TGTGCCAGCAGCCTCCAGGGGACAGGGGCAACTAATGAAAAACTGTTTTTT. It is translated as CASSLQGTGATNEKLFF.

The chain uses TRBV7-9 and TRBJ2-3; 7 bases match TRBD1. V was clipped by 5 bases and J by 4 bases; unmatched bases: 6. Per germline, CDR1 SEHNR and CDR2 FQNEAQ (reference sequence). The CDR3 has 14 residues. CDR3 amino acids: CASSPNRGSDTQYF. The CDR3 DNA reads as TGTGCCAGCAGCCCAAACAGGGGATCAGATACGCAGTATTTT.